Listed below are T cell receptor beta chains from one sample, sequenced in a study of CD8+ T cells in alopecia areata. Using immunoSEQ multiplex PCR, the repertoire was profiled, and TCRdb retains in-frame clones only, with some absent. The table records approximately 66,000 clones, approximately 58% of them present only once. The specimen was CD8+ T cells sorted from blood, collected at week 0. These receptors were collected from a human donor with alopecia areata. CDR3s include the opening cysteine and the closing phenylalanine or tryptophan. The D gene is left open where the match is weak. Size tells how often a clone was seen (once, few, many) or the class of an expanded clone, and some rows leave it out.

clone size	D gene	V gene	J gene	CDR3 protein	CDR3 DNA
.	TRBD2	TRBV7-9	TRBJ2-5	CASSTTLPAGDPQETQYF	TGTGCCAGCAGCACGACCCTCCCAGCGGGGGATCCCCAAGAGACCCAGTACTTC
.	.	TRBV28	TRBJ2-7	CATNLQGGRGAEQYF	TGTGCCACCAATCTTCAGGGGGGCCGCGGAGCCGAGCAGTACTTC
.	.	TRBV9	TRBJ1-6	CASSGGGGSPLHF	TGTGCCAGCAGCGGAGGGGGTGGGTCACCCCTCCACTTT
few	TRBD1	TRBV5-5	TRBJ2-6	CASSWTGLTGANVLTF	TGTGCCAGCAGCTGGACAGGGCTCACTGGGGCCAACGTCCTGACTTTC
.	.	TRBV5-6	TRBJ2-7	CASSATGAGRPYEQYF	TGTGCCAGCAGTGCGACAGGGGCCGGGAGGCCTTACGAGCAGTACTTC
.	.	TRBV29-1	TRBJ1-2	CSVQRVWHNYGYTF	TGCAGCGTTCAACGGGTGTGGCATAACTATGGCTACACCTTC
.	TRBD1	TRBV13	TRBJ2-5	CASSLTDRGLGETQYF	TGTGCCAGCAGCCTGACCGACAGGGGGCTCGGGGAGACCCAGTACTTC
.	.	TRBV27	TRBJ2-5	CASSSGVQETQYF	TGTGCCAGCAGTTCCGGGGTGCAAGAGACCCAGTACTTC
.	.	TRBV28	TRBJ1-2	CASSLWEAPGYTF	TGTGCCAGCAGTTTATGGGAGGCGCCTGGCTACACCTTC
few	.	TRBV13	TRBJ1-1	CASSEEGGDTEAFF	TGTGCCAGCAGCGAGGAGGGGGGAGACACTGAAGCTTTCTTT
.	TRBD2	TRBV30	TRBJ2-1	CAWNLAGGPDEQFF	TGTGCCTGGAACTTAGCGGGAGGGCCAGATGAGCAGTTCTTC
.	.	TRBV9	TRBJ2-1	CASRPGAGSYNEQFF	TGTGCCAGCCGTCCGGGAGCTGGCTCCTACAATGAGCAGTTCTTC
few	.	TRBV29-1	TRBJ1-2	CSDAPQGLDGYTF	TGCAGCGACGCACCCCAGGGGCTCGATGGCTACACCTTC
.	.	TRBV2	TRBJ2-7	CASSEGVGYEQYF	TGTGCCAGCAGTGAAGGGGTGGGCTACGAGCAGTACTTC
.	.	TRBV7-9	TRBJ1-5	CASSVDSSNQPQHF	TGTGCCAGCAGCGTAGACAGCAGCAATCAGCCCCAGCATTTT
.	.	TRBV5-4	TRBJ2-1	CASLARGKPPYNEQFF	TGTGCCAGCCTCGCCCGTGGTAAACCCCCCTACAATGAGCAGTTCTTC
few	.	TRBV29-1	TRBJ2-1	CSVAGVVSYNEQFF	TGCAGCGTAGCAGGGGTGGTGTCCTACAATGAGCAGTTCTTC
once	.	TRBV4-1	TRBJ2-1	CASSQDHSGGGDEQFF	TGCGCCAGCAGCCAAGATCACAGTGGGGGTGGAGATGAGCAGTTCTTC
.	.	TRBV5-6	TRBJ2-2	CASSLGLVGTGELFF	TGTGCCAGCAGCTTGGGACTCGTGGGGACCGGGGAGCTGTTTTTT
.	.	TRBV28	TRBJ2-5	CASSLFRLVQETQYF	TGTGCCAGCAGTTTATTCCGACTAGTGCAAGAGACCCAGTACTTC
.	.	TRBV29-1	TRBJ1-1	CSVRQGLGTEAFF	TGCAGCGTCCGGCAGGGGCTCGGCACTGAAGCTTTCTTT
.	.	TRBV5-1	TRBJ2-3	CASSLVGQPLTDTQYF	TGCGCCAGCAGCTTGGTCGGGCAGCCCCTCACAGATACGCAGTATTTT
.	.	TRBV5-1	TRBJ1-1	CASSWTSGTQNTEAFF	TGCGCCAGCAGCTGGACCTCCGGGACGCAGAACACTGAAGCTTTCTTT
few	.	TRBV11-2	TRBJ1-4	CASDGMDEKLFF	TGTGCCAGCGACGGCATGGATGAAAAACTGTTTTTT
.	.	TRBV5-1	TRBJ2-1	CASSSLAFEQFF	TGCGCCAGCAGCTCGCTAGCTTTTGAGCAGTTCTTC
.	.	TRBV7-6	TRBJ1-5	CASSLDDSTSNQPQHF	TGTGCCAGCAGCTTAGACGACAGTACAAGCAATCAGCCCCAGCATTTT
.	.	TRBV5-1	TRBJ1-2	CASSLAGRIYGYTF	TGCGCCAGCAGCTTGGCCGGACGCATCTATGGCTACACCTTC
.	TRBD1	TRBV30	TRBJ1-2	CAGITPDRVDNYGYTF	TGTGCCGGCATAACCCCCGACAGGGTAGACAACTATGGCTACACCTTC
few	.	TRBV5-4	TRBJ2-5	CASSSGPGNGETQYF	TGTGCCAGCAGCTCCGGGCCAGGGAACGGGGAGACCCAGTACTTC
.	TRBD1	TRBV7-6	TRBJ1-5	CASSPGTGEPQPQHF	TGTGCCAGCAGCCCCGGGACAGGGGAACCTCAGCCCCAGCATTTT
medium-sized	.	TRBV7-2	TRBJ2-6	CASSGANVLTF	TGTGCCAGCTCCGGGGCCAACGTCCTGACTTTC
.	.	TRBV10-3	TRBJ1-2	CAISESSLTTVNGYTF	TGTGCCATCAGTGAGTCCTCCCTGACGACAGTGAATGGCTACACCTTC
.	TRBD2	TRBV7-3	TRBJ2-3	CASSLLSGGLDTQYF	TGTGCCAGCAGCTTATTGTCGGGGGGACTCGATACGCAGTATTTT
.	.	TRBV10-3	TRBJ2-7	CAISSAYYEQYF	TGTGCCATCAGTAGTGCCTACTACGAGCAGTACTTC
.	.	TRBV9	TRBJ2-2	CASSVDGGSGELFF	TGTGCCAGCAGCGTCGACGGGGGTAGCGGGGAGCTGTTTTTT
.	.	TRBV5-6	TRBJ1-6	CASSLIGTYNSPLHF	TGTGCCAGCAGCTTGATTGGGACGTATAATTCACCCCTCCACTTT
.	.	TRBV5-1	TRBJ1-1	CASSFTDTEAFF	TGCGCCAGCAGCTTTACCGATACTGAAGCTTTCTTT
.	.	TRBV4-3	TRBJ2-3	CASSQERVDTQYF	TGCGCCAGCAGCCAAGAAAGGGTGGATACGCAGTATTTT
once	TRBD2	TRBV4-3	TRBJ2-3	CASSQDRIAGGHTDTQYF	TGCGCCAGCAGCCAAGATCGTATAGCGGGGGGGCACACAGATACGCAGTATTTT
.	.	TRBV25-1	TRBJ2-5	CASSLRLRVGETQYF	TGTGCCAGCAGCCTCAGGTTAAGGGTCGGAGAGACCCAGTACTTC
few	.	TRBV4-1	TRBJ1-1	CASSQGQGRARNTEAFF	TGCGCCAGCAGCCAAGGGCAGGGTCGGGCGAGGAACACTGAAGCTTTCTTT
.	.	TRBV29-1	TRBJ1-2	CSVNYGTISYGYTF	TGCAGCGTGAATTACGGCACAATTTCCTATGGCTACACCTTC
.	TRBD1	TRBV9	TRBJ1-2	CASSTDRGDGYTF	TGTGCCAGCAGCACCGACAGGGGGGATGGCTACACCTTC
.	TRBD1	TRBV5-6	TRBJ1-6	CASSLDRGDYSPLHF	TGTGCCAGCAGCTTGGACAGGGGAGACTACTCACCCCTCCACTTT
.	TRBD2	TRBV7-8	TRBJ2-1	CASSLVGLADNEQFF	TGTGCCAGCAGCTTAGTAGGACTAGCGGACAATGAGCAGTTCTTC
.	TRBD1	TRBV29-1	TRBJ2-7	CSVETGTESSYEQYF	TGCAGCGTCGAAACTGGGACAGAAAGCTCCTACGAGCAGTACTTC
.	.	TRBV29-1	TRBJ2-7	CSVGINYEQYF	TGCAGCGTCGGGATTAACTACGAGCAGTACTTC
few	TRBD1	TRBV28	TRBJ1-1	CASSSPGTRTGRGINENTEAFF	TGTGCCAGCAGTTCCCCAGGAACGCGGACAGGGCGAGGAATTAACGAGAACACTGAAGCTTTCTTT
.	.	TRBV25-1	TRBJ1-5	CASAGDGNQPQHF	TGTGCCAGCGCCGGGGACGGTAATCAGCCCCAGCATTTT
.	.	TRBV27	TRBJ1-2	CASSLGGSYGYTF	TGTGCCAGCAGTTTGGGTGGCAGCTATGGCTACACCTTC